A selection of T cell receptor beta chains follows, all from one sample in a study of blood T cell repertoires in COVID-19. Some clones are missing from TCRdb's copy, which holds only in-frame ones; the method was immunoSEQ multiplex PCR. In the table there are more than 200,000 clones, around 88% of which are singletons. The sample was PBMCs or T cells enriched from blood (not recorded which). These receptors came from a woman aged 25 to 39 who had recovered from COVID-19. Both conserved end residues are part of each CDR3. A D gene is named only where the DNA matches it firmly. Size is stated for part of the rows, as once, few or many counts, or as a class when the clone is expanded.

TRBV28	-	TRBJ2-2	TRBD1	TGTGCCAGCCTACTAACAGGGGGCTTGGACACCGGGGAGCTGTTTTTT	CASLLTGGLDTGELFF
TRBV14	-	TRBJ2-1	-	TGTGCCAGCAGCCAAGATCCGGTGTACTCCTACAATGAGCAGTTCTTC	CASSQDPVYSYNEQFF
TRBV19	-	TRBJ1-2	-	TGTGCCAGTAGTCCAAGGCAGGCAGGGAAGTACTATGGCTACACCTTC	CASSPRQAGKYYGYTF
TRBV27	-	TRBJ1-2	TRBD1	TGTGCCAGCAGCCGGGACAGGGTAGGGGTGTATGGCTACACCTTC	CASSRDRVGVYGYTF
TRBV6-6	few	TRBJ1-5	-	TGTGCCAGCAGCTCCACCCAACAGGGAGAAAATCAGCCCCAGCATTTT	CASSSTQQGENQPQHF
TRBV5-1	-	TRBJ2-3	-	TGCGCCAGCAGCTTGCCGGCAGAGGGAGGCACAGATACGCAGTATTTT	CASSLPAEGGTDTQYF
TRBV24-1	-	TRBJ1-2	-	TGTGCCACCAGTGACCCGACCCTCCGGGACTATGGCTACACCTTC	CATSDPTLRDYGYTF
TRBV11-2	-	TRBJ2-1	-	TGTGCCAGCAGCTTTCTTCCCGTACCGGGACTCCACTCCTACAATGAGCAGTTCTTC	CASSFLPVPGLHSYNEQFF
TRBV29-1	-	TRBJ1-2	-	TGCAGCGTTGATGAGGCTTTCTATGGCTACACCTTC	CSVDEAFYGYTF
TRBV28	-	TRBJ1-1	TRBD1	TGTGCCAGCAGGGGGGGACAGGGACGCACTGAAGCTTTCTTT	CASRGGQGRTEAFF
TRBV11-2	-	TRBJ2-1	TRBD2	TGTGCCAGCAGCTTATCATATAGCGGGAGTTCTCGCAATGAGCAGTTCTTC	CASSLSYSGSSRNEQFF
TRBV25-1	-	TRBJ2-7	-	TGTGCCAGCAGTGAACCTCAGGGCTCCTACGAGCAGTACTTC	CASSEPQGSYEQYF
TRBV24-1	-	TRBJ2-2	TRBD2	TGTGCCACCAGTGATGCGCCGGGACTAGAGAACACCGGGGAGCTGTTTTTT	CATSDAPGLENTGELFF
TRBV27	-	TRBJ2-7	-	TGTGCCAGCAGTTTATCGTACCCGGCAGGGAACTACGAGCAGTACTTC	CASSLSYPAGNYEQYF
TRBV5-1	-	TRBJ1-1	-	TGCGCCAGCAGCTTTCTTAACGGTGAAGCTTTCTTT	CASSFLNGEAFF
TRBV6-5	-	TRBJ1-1	-	TGTGCCAGCAGCCGAACAGAAAGTAACACTGAAGCTTTCTTT	CASSRTESNTEAFF
TRBV28	-	TRBJ1-2	-	TGTGCCAGCAGTTCCCTTCTCGTCGACAGGCAAGCTAACTATGGCTACACCTTC	CASSSLLVDRQANYGYTF
TRBV30	-	TRBJ2-1	-	TGTGCCTGGGGAGGGAGCTCGGGATACAATGAGCAGTTCTTC	CAWGGSSGYNEQFF
TRBV2	-	TRBJ2-5	-	TGTGCCAGCAGTCCTAAAGAGACCCAGTACTTC	CASSPKETQYF
TRBV7-3	-	TRBJ2-2	TRBD1	TGTGCCAGCAGCCCACGGACAGGGGGTACCGGGGAGCTGTTTTTT	CASSPRTGGTGELFF
TRBV7-9	-	TRBJ2-3	TRBD2	TGTGCCAGCAGCGGAAGGACTAGCGGGACAACAGATACGCAGTATTTT	CASSGRTSGTTDTQYF
TRBV9	-	TRBJ1-1	-	TGTGCCAGCAGCCCGACGACCGAGGTGGACACTGAAGCTTTCTTT	CASSPTTEVDTEAFF
TRBV5-4	-	TRBJ1-4	-	TGTGCCAGCAGCTTGGCCACAGGAATAAATGAAAAACTGTTTTTT	CASSLATGINEKLFF
TRBV4-3	-	TRBJ2-3	TRBD1	TGCGCCAGCAGCCAAGATCAGACAGGGTTGACAGATACGCAGTATTTT	CASSQDQTGLTDTQYF
TRBV7-2	-	TRBJ1-2	-	TGTGCCAGCAGCTTAGCGCCTCCCAGTGGCTACACCTTC	CASSLAPPSGYTF
TRBV2	-	TRBJ1-6	TRBD1	TGTGCCAGCAGGTCGGGACAGTATAATTCACCCCTCCACTTT	CASRSGQYNSPLHF
TRBV7-8	-	TRBJ1-1	TRBD1	TGTGCCAGCAGCCGAGGGGGGACAGCAGCTTCCATGAACACTGAAGCTTTCTTT	CASSRGGTAASMNTEAFF
TRBV28	-	TRBJ2-7	TRBD2	TGTGCCAGCAGTCCAGCGGGAGGGTCCTACGAGCAGTACTTC	CASSPAGGSYEQYF
TRBV7-8	-	TRBJ2-2	TRBD2	TGTGCCAGCAGCCCGGGGTGGCGGGAGTCCACCGGGGAGCTGTTTTTT	CASSPGWRESTGELFF
TRBV7-2	-	TRBJ2-7	TRBD2	TGTGCCAGCAGCTCACCGGGACTAGCGGGACCCGAGCAGTACTTC	CASSSPGLAGPEQYF
TRBV28	-	TRBJ1-1	-	TGTGCCAGTCTGAGGGCCTCTGGCACTGAAGCTTTCTTT	CASLRASGTEAFF
TRBV19	once	TRBJ1-5	-	TGTGCCAGTAGTTCTCAGAGGTCGGGGGCGGGAGATCAGCCCCAGCATTTT	CASSSQRSGAGDQPQHF
TRBV6-1	-	TRBJ1-5	-	TGTGCCAGCAGTGATCAACCCGGGAATCAGCCCCAGCATTTT	CASSDQPGNQPQHF